This T cell receptor (beta chain) was identified in a study of technical replicates of blood from a handful of donors. This table comes from immunoSEQ multiplex PCR, and its TCRdb copy is limited to in-frame clones, with some not included. The data show about 84,000 clones, roughly 98% seen once. A remark on this clone: One junction end disagrees with the germline gene, perhaps due to a read error.

The germline V gene has CDR1 KGHSH and CDR2 LQKENI. The CDR3 consists of 14 residues. Sequenced sample: T cells isolated from PBMCs. The chain employs TRBV18 and TRBJ1-3; 7 bases map to TRBD1. This TCR was sampled from a human donor in good health. CDR3: CASSAPGTVNIIYF. In nucleotides, the CDR3 is TGTGCCAGCTCGGCACCCGGGACAGTAAACATCATATATTTT.